Following are 14 T cell receptor beta chains from one sample sequenced in a study of cytomegalovirus exposure and HLA in healthy donors. This PCR relied on a set of 60 Vbeta primers and 13 Jbeta primers. Clones were sequenced by immunoSEQ multiplex PCR, and TCRdb holds only the in-frame ones, with some missing. Here the sample spans more than 70,000 clones, around four fifths being singletons. Input material: PBMCs. The receptors derive from a boy between 10 and 17 years old in good health and CMV-seronegative.

V gene TRBV2 combines with J gene TRBJ1-5, with D tentatively TRBD1 (6 bases). V shed 6 bases and J shed 1 base, with 13 bases lying between them. The CDR3 is 15 residues long. CDR1 is SNHLY, CDR2 FYNNEI, per germline. The CDR3 nucleotides are TGTGCCAGCAGAGCGGACAGCTCCAGCAATCAGCCCCAGCATTTT. It encodes CASRADSSSNQPQHF. Full variable domain (rest looked up from reference TRBV2 and TRBJ1-5): EPEVTQTPSHQVTQMGQEVILRCVPISNHLYFYWYRQILGQKVEFLVSFYNNEISEKSEIFDDQFSVERPDGSNFTLKIRSTKLEDSAMYFCASRADSSSNQPQHFGDGTRLSIL.

CDR3 sequence (DNA): TGTGCCAGCAGGACTAGCGGGCACAATGAGCAGTTCTTC. It specifies CASRTSGHNEQFF. This chain uses TRBV28 with TRBJ2-1; TRBD2 agrees at 10 bases. The CDR3 loop spans 13 amino acids. V dropped 6 bases and J dropped 5; count of bases not matched to a gene: 1. Per germline, CDR1 MDHEN and CDR2 SYDVKM.

The chain recombines TRBV29-1 with TRBJ1-2, with no clear D. Looked up from germline, CDR1 is SQVTM and CDR2 is ANQGSEA. The CDR3 is 11 residues long. V dropped 7 bases and J dropped 8 bases, with 14 bases sitting between them. CDR3 sequence (DNA): TGCAGCGCCCCTCGTAGAGGGGGCTACACCTTC. Protein sequence: CSAPRRGGYTF.

This chain joins TRBV7-9 and TRBJ2-7; the D gene is possibly TRBD2 (6 bases). V was cut by 6 bases and J by 4 bases, with 16 bases left in between. Germline CDR1 reads SEHNR; CDR2 reads FQNEAQ (reference sequence). This CDR3 spans 14 amino acids. CDR3 in amino acids: CASSLRGGSYEQYF. CDR3 sequence (DNA): TGTGCCAGCAGTCTCCGAGGAGGGAGTTACGAGCAGTACTTC. The entire variable domain, with the rest obtained from reference TRBV7-9 and TRBJ2-7, is as follows: DTGVSQNPRHKITKRGQNVTFRCDPISEHNRLYWYRQTLGQGPEFLTYFQNEAQLEKSRLLSDRFSAERPKGSFSTLEIQRTEQGDSAMYLCASSLRGGSYEQYFGPGTRLTVT.

This clone was detected once. This sequence joins TRBV9 and TRBJ2-5; D is ambiguous. The CDR3 runs 14 residues. Deletions cut 4 bases from V and 5 bases from J, with 15 bases between. The germline V gene has CDR1 SGDLS and CDR2 YYNGEE. The CDR3 region is CASSTTLPGETQYF. The CDR3 nucleotides are TGTGCCAGCAGCACTACCCTGCCCGGGGAGACCCAGTACTTC.

This clone was picked up one time. This chain links TRBV4-2 with TRBJ1-1; D is uncertain. This CDR3 spans 11 amino acids. V dropped 6 bases and J dropped 5 bases, with 7 bases sitting between them. Germline V gives CDR1 LGHNA, CDR2 YNFKEQ. The CDR3 here is CASRAGTEAFF. CDR3 sequence (DNA): TGTGCCAGCAGAGCCGGGACTGAAGCTTTCTTT.

V and J are TRBV7-9 and TRBJ2-1, with D maybe TRBD2 (6 bases). Germline lookup yields CDR1 SEHNR and CDR2 FQNEAQ (reference sequence). The CDR3 has 16 amino acids. The ends were cut back, 4 bases at V and 2 bases at J, with 15 bases in the middle. The CDR3 DNA reads TGTGCCAGCAGCTCCCCCCAGGGAGGCGCCTACAATGAGCAGTTCTTC. As protein: CASSSPQGGAYNEQFF.

V gene TRBV4-3 combines with J gene TRBJ1-2; unclear D gene. The CDR3 sequence is 13 residues long. V gave up 0 bases and J gave up 4 bases, with 6 bases separating them. Germline V lookup: CDR1 LGHNA, CDR2 YSLEER. For the CDR3, the DNA is TGCGCCAGCAGCCAAGATCAAGCCTATGGCTACACCTTC. Protein product: CASSQDQAYGYTF.

With respect to this clone: The same CDR3 can be traced to other DNA sequences in this sample. The chain recombines TRBV7-9 with TRBJ2-7, with TRBD2 matching over 9 bases. CDR1 SEHNR and CDR2 FQNEAQ come from the germline V gene (reference sequence). With 5 bases clipped from V and 3 bases from J, the junction kept 2 bases outside the gene matches. The CDR3 consists of 13 residues. The DNA of the CDR3 is TGTGCCAGCAGCCTGACTAGCGGCTACGAGCAGTACTTC. Its translation is CASSLTSGYEQYF.

This chain links TRBV20-1 with TRBJ2-7; D may be TRBD1 (6 bases). Germline loops: CDR1 DFQATT, CDR2 SNEGSKA (reference sequence). The CDR3 runs 11 residues. V was trimmed by 6 bases and J by 3 bases, leaving 9 bases between them. The CDR3 region has the DNA TGCAGTGCCCCCAGGGGCTACGAGCAGTACTTC. Protein sequence: CSAPRGYEQYF.

The chain uses TRBV28 and TRBJ2-7; maybe TRBD1 (6 bases). V lost 5 bases to trimming and J lost 2 bases, with 19 bases between them. This CDR3 has 16 residues. Germline CDR1 reads MDHEN; CDR2 reads SYDVKM. As DNA, the CDR3 is TGTGCCAGCAGTCGACTTTCAGGGGACCTAGCCTACGAGCAGTACTTC. Residues: CASSRLSGDLAYEQYF.

A single count supports this clone. The V and J genes are TRBV27 and TRBJ1-5; TRBD1 agrees at 7 bases. Trimming cost V 5 bases and J 4 bases; bases outside gene matches: 5. CDR3 length: 14 residues. The germline V gene has CDR1 MNHEY and CDR2 SMNVEV (reference sequence). The CDR3 reads CASSGDRKNQPQHF. The CDR3 nucleotides read TGTGCCAGCAGTGGGGACAGAAAAAATCAGCCCCAGCATTTT.

This chain links TRBV20-1 with TRBJ1-1; D ambiguous. This CDR3 has 10 residues. Trimming stripped 5 bases from V and 8 bases from J, with 9 bases between. Per germline, CDR1 DFQATT and CDR2 SNEGSKA (reference sequence). CDR3 in amino acids: CSAAGLEAFF. CDR3 sequence (DNA): TGCAGTGCTGCCGGACTGGAAGCTTTCTTT.

This sequence joins TRBV9 and TRBJ2-3; 7 bases align to TRBD2. Looked up from germline, CDR1 is SGDLS and CDR2 is YYNGEE. The CDR3 has 15 amino acids. V was pared by 2 bases and J by 4 bases, with 7 bases of the junction left unmatched. The CDR3 spells CASSVSGVGADTQYF. Here the CDR3 DNA reads TGTGCCAGCAGCGTGAGCGGGGTCGGGGCAGATACGCAGTATTTT.